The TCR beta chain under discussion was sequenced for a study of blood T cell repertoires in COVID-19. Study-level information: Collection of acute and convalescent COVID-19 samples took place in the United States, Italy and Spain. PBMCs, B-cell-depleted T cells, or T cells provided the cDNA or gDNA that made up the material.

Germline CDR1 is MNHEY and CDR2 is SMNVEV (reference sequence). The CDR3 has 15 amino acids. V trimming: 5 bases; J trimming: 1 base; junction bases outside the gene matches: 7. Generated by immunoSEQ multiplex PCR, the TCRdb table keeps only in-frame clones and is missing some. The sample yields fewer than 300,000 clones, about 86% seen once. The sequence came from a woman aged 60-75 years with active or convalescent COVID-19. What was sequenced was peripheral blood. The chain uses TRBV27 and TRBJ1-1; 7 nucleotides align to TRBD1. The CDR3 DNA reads TGTGCCAGCAGTCTGACCGGGACAGCGAACACTGAAGCTTTCTTT. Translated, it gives CASSLTGTANTEAFF.